This T cell receptor (beta chain) was sequenced during a study of blood T cells in healthy people across ages. CDR1 and CDR2 from the germline V gene are SQVTM and ANQGSEA. This CDR3 region has 12 residues. This clonotype was seen a few times. Then a second PCR, running roughly 7 to 11 cycles, was carried out with a sample-barcoded 5' primer and a J-beta primer mix. A single record per CDR3 protein comes from TCRdb applying MiXCR to the 5' RACE reads. The sample has more than 1 million distinct CDR3 sequences, more than 35% seen once. This chain links TRBV29-1 with TRBJ2-5; TRBD2 is a possible D gene (7 bases). The receptor comes from a woman aged 55-70 years in good health. Source material: blood. For the CDR3, the DNA is TGCTCATCCGTGCGGGGGCAGGAGACCCAGTACTTC. Translated: CSSVRGQETQYF.